This TCR beta chain was profiled in a study of beta chain features in type 1 diabetes (dated by TCRdb to the late 2010s). Broadly, across the study: Patients and healthy donors did not differ in mean age, gender distribution, total cell number or subset yield. In the study, TCRB repertoires of sorted circulating CD4+ T cell subsets from recently diagnosed type 1 diabetes patients were compared with those of matched healthy donors. Regulatory and stem cell-like memory subsets were isolated from only 8 patients and about eight healthy donors, whereas naive and central memory subsets came from all 30 or so donors. A total of about 100 million sorted cells were examined across all samples, and RNA yield correlated strongly with the number of cells per subset. General findings and caveats noted by the study authors: HLA sub-analyses involved small numbers of individuals, so any influence of HLA type on TCRB rearrangement remained unresolved. Shorter templates might be favored by PCR, yet because patient and control samples were amplified and corrected together, any such skew would affect both groups equally. Fewer insertions and more nucleotide deletions at VDJ recombination sites were observed in patients with type 1 diabetes, implying thymic rearrangement abnormalities. In all four CD4+ subsets, TCRB CDR3 length was moderately but significantly shorter in type 1 diabetes patients. Because cDNA rather than genomic DNA was sequenced, highly expressing activated cells could have been over-represented, although no difference in activation and CD3 levels was found between groups. The naive, central memory and regulatory TCRB repertoires appeared to resemble one another more closely among patients than among healthy donors.

This clone was counted only a few times. Its binding antigen is unknown. It has no much larger one-base neighbor in the sample; base qualities were not kept. Each donor gave one peripheral blood draw, averaging around 120 mL, which was collected into heparinised tubes. A BD FACSAria II was used to sort naive, central memory, regulatory and stem cell-like memory CD4+ T cells with a panel that included CD45RO, CCR7, CD25, CD127, CD95 and CD27. Every sorted population had a purity above 95%. Right away, PBMCs were isolated by Lymphoprep density gradient centrifugation and were stained directly, with no culture step. To minimize batch effects, samples were stained and sorted in pairs, one healthy donor with one patient per experiment. The germline V gene specifies SGDLS as CDR1 and YYNGEE as CDR2. At the junction V is shortened by 0 bases and J by 4 bases, with 7 bases in between. The CDR3 numbers 13 residues from cysteine through phenylalanine. Here the CDR3 DNA is all that survives: 39 bases in frame from base 1.

All of the isolated RNA was reverse transcribed with the High Capacity cDNA Reverse Transcription Kit, so expressed TCRB transcripts were sequenced. Deep immunoSEQ sequencing was performed on naive, central memory and regulatory T cell samples, with an average of roughly 4 million total reads per sample. After sorted cells were lysed in RLT buffer, RNA was extracted with DNase-treated RNeasy Micro or Mini kits, with the choice depending on cell number. Each cell subset was processed separately to prevent cross-contamination, with patient and healthy donor samples processed together. The immunoSEQ multiplex PCR was used to amplify TCRB sequences from cDNA, yielding 87-bp fragments that span the CDR3 region. Amplicons were sequenced on the Illumina HiSeq platform. Concerning the study's data processing: Synthetic template baselines were used to correct PCR bias computationally, reads within Hamming distance 2 were collapsed together, and singletons that could not be merged were discarded. Reads were aligned against IMGT so that V, D and J genes, CDR3 length and insertions or deletions at six rearrangement sites could be assigned. Within each subset, clonotype counts were normalized to the number of sorted cells before true diversity and Gini coefficients were calculated with the tcR R package. The overlap coefficient, calculated on TCRB nucleotide sequences, was used to measure repertoire sharing. The table comes from immuneACCESS by way of TCRdb, which keeps in-frame sequences with V and J called. Part of the clones is missing from these tables; in studies checked, under half for an unresolved V gene and the rest for unknown reasons. The DNA gave D and trimming, while V, J and clone size come from that table. The sample table holds around 300,000 clones, of which less than 15% were seen once. The ten biggest clones cover more than 6.5% of the sample.

This chain joins TRBV9 to TRBJ1-2; no D gene can be assigned with confidence. Sample: central memory CD4+ T cells from blood. This sequence was found in a man aged 25-45 years in good health. The nucleotides read TGTGCCAGCAGCGTAGATCAGGTCTATGGCTACACCTTC. The translation is CASSVDQVYGYTF.